Below are 7 T cell receptor beta chains sequenced from a single sample in a study of blood T cell repertoires in COVID-19. The assay was immunoSEQ multiplex PCR, and TCRdb's table has in-frame clones only and misses some. Seen here are over 90,000 clones, about four fifths observed once, and the top ten hold 4% to 5.5%. The specimen was peripheral blood. Receptors originate from a man aged 80 or over with COVID-19, enrolled during active disease.

The rearrangement links TRBV28 to TRBJ1-1; no clear D. The CDR3 length is 14 residues. Germline CDR1 reads MDHEN; CDR2 reads SYDVKM. The V and J ends lost 4 bases and 1 base respectively, with 10 bases between them. The CDR3 DNA follows: TGTGCCAGCAGTTCACTTAGGAGGAACACTGAAGCTTTCTTT. Protein: CASSSLRRNTEAFF.

V is TRBV4-3 and J is TRBJ1-2; D is uncertain. Deletions cut 3 bases from V and 1 base from J, with 6 bases between. The length of the CDR3 is 13 residues. Germline V gene lookup returns CDR1 LGHNA and CDR2 YSLEER. The CDR3 is CASSQNGNYGYTF. In nucleotides, the CDR3 is TGCGCCAGCAGCCAGAACGGTAACTATGGCTACACCTTC.

The chain uses TRBV9 and TRBJ1-5, with D perhaps TRBD1 (6 bases). Germline CDR1 SGDLS, CDR2 YYNGEE. The CDR3 runs 15 residues. With 2 bases removed from V and 6 bases from J, the gap between germline ends came to 15 bases. Written as DNA, the CDR3 is TGTGCCAGCAGCGTGGGAGGGGGGCTCGGTCAGCCCCAGCATTTT. This codes for CASSVGGGLGQPQHF.

This clone was picked up a small number of times. This chain connects TRBV5-1 to TRBJ2-5; TRBD1 agrees at 11 bases. CDR1 and CDR2 (germline): SGHRS, YFSETQ. V dropped 2 bases and J dropped 4; count of bases not matched to a gene: 1. This CDR3 contains 14 residues. Here the CDR3 DNA reads TGCGCCAGCAGCTTAGGGACAGGGGGAGAGACCCAGTACTTC. Protein product: CASSLGTGGETQYF.

This chain connects TRBV20-1 to TRBJ2-3; TRBD2 might be the D (5 bases). This CDR3 is built from 11 residues. The V gene's germline CDR1 is DFQATT and CDR2 SNEGSKA (reference sequence). The CDR3, as DNA: TGCAGCGGGAAGTTCGCAGATACGCAGTATTTT. It specifies CSGKFADTQYF.

The J gene is TRBJ1-6, the V gene TRBV14; weak D call: TRBD1 (5 bases). The CDR3 runs to 15 residues. CDR1 SGHDN and CDR2 FVKESK come from the germline V gene. Between the trimmed V and J ends, which lost 5 bases and 6 bases, there was a span of 14 bases. CDR3 sequence: CASSTTRGTNSPLHF. The CDR3 DNA follows: TGTGCCAGCAGCACAACCCGGGGGACTAATTCACCCCTCCACTTT.

The genes are TRBV4-2 and TRBJ2-2, with 8 bases lining up with TRBD2. CDR1 is LGHNA and CDR2 is YNFKEQ in the germline V gene. With 0 bases clipped from V and 1 base from J, the junction kept 4 bases outside the gene matches. CDR3 length: 17 residues. The CDR3, as DNA: TGTGCCAGCAGCCAAGAGACGGGACTAGGGAACACCGGGGAGCTGTTTTTT. Translation: CASSQETGLGNTGELFF.